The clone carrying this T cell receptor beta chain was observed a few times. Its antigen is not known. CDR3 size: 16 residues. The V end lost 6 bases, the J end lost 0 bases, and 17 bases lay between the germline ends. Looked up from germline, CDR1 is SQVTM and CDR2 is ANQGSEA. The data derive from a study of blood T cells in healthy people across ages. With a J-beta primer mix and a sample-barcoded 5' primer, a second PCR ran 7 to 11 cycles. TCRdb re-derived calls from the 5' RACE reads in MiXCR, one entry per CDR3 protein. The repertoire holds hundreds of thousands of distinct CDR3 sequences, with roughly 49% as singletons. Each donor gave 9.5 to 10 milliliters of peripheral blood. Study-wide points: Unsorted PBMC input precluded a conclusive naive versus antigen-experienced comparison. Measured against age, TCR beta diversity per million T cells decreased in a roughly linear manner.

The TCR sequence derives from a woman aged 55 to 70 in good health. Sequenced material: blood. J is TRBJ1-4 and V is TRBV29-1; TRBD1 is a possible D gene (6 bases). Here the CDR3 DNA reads TGCAGCGTCTCCAGGACAGCCTATGCAACTAATGAAAAACTGTTTTTT. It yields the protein CSVSRTAYATNEKLFF.